A selection of T cell receptor beta chains follows, all from one sample in a study of T cells in Graves' hyperthyroidism and ophthalmopathy. TCRdb itself ran the multiplex PCR reads through MiXCR, one entry per CDR3 protein. The sample consists of about 400,000 distinct CDR3 sequences, around a quarter of them appearing once. Specimen: blood. The receptors shown here come from a man over 45 with Graves' hyperthyroidism. Both conserved end residues are part of each CDR3. The D gene is left open where the match is weak. Clone sizes are given selectively: once, few, many, or a class where the clone is expanded.

d_call	v_call	clone_size	j_call	cdr3_aa	cdr3_nt
-	TRBV19	few	TRBJ2-1	CASSIDGRAPGNWYNEQFF	TGTGCCAGTAGTATAGATGGACGGGCGCCGGGAAATTGGTATAATGAGCAGTTCTTC
TRBD1	TRBV10-3	-	TRBJ2-7	CAITDGQGKYEQYF	TGTGCCATCACTGACGGACAGGGAAAGTACGAGCAGTACTTC
-	TRBV28	many	TRBJ1-6	CASSSGSPGNSPLHF	TGTGCCAGCAGTTCCGGGTCTCCGGGGAATTCACCCCTCCACTTT
-	TRBV11-2	many	TRBJ2-7	CASSPPGSRGTYEQYF	TGTGCCAGCAGCCCTCCCGGGTCAAGAGGGACCTACGAGCAGTACTTC
-	TRBV30	-	TRBJ1-2	CAWSPGDYGYTF	TGTGCCTGGAGTCCGGGGGACTATGGCTACACCTTC
TRBD1	TRBV20-1	many	TRBJ2-7	CSARSFGQGQTYEQYF	TGCAGTGCTAGGTCTTTTGGACAGGGGCAAACCTACGAGCAGTACTTC
-	TRBV3-1	-	TRBJ1-1	CASSQGSMTEAFF	TGTGCCAGCAGCCAAGGTTCGATGACTGAAGCTTTCTTT
-	TRBV5-1	few	TRBJ2-3	CASSLDTTGLDTQYF	TGCGCCAGCAGTTTGGACACCACAGGGCTTGATACGCAGTATTTT
TRBD2	TRBV28	few	TRBJ2-2	CASRLAGLYTGELFF	TGTGCCAGCAGACTAGCGGGATTGTACACCGGGGAGCTGTTTTTT
-	TRBV28	-	TRBJ2-7	CASSLGRGNEQYF	TGTGCCAGCAGTTTGGGAAGAGGGAACGAGCAGTACTTC
TRBD2	TRBV5-1	-	TRBJ2-1	CASSLWGLSDEQFF	TGCGCCAGCAGCTTGTGGGGACTAAGCGATGAGCAGTTCTTC
TRBD2	TRBV6-2/TRBV6-3	few	TRBJ2-5	CASVLAGGTQTQYF	TGTGCTTCGGTGCTAGCGGGAGGGACACAGACCCAGTACTTC
TRBD1	TRBV18	-	TRBJ2-5	CASSPYQGAEETQYF	TGTGCCAGCTCACCATATCAGGGGGCCGAGGAGACCCAGTACTTC
TRBD2	TRBV7-9	-	TRBJ2-2	CASSLFAGGFSYDTGELFF	TGTGCCAGCAGCTTGTTCGCGGGAGGATTTTCATACGACACCGGGGAGCTGTTTTTT
-	TRBV18	many	TRBJ2-1	CASSLGTAEQFF	TGTGCCAGCTCACTGGGGACGGCTGAGCAGTTCTTC
-	TRBV7-2	-	TRBJ2-1	CASSLPGSTPYNEQFF	TGTGCCAGCAGCTTACCCGGGTCCACTCCCTACAATGAGCAGTTCTTC
-	TRBV28	-	TRBJ1-2	CASSSRSEGRGYTF	TGTGCCAGCAGTTCCCGAAGTGAGGGTCGGGGCTACACCTTC
-	TRBV18	many	TRBJ1-1	CASSQQFGGNTEAFF	TGTGCCAGCTCACAACAATTTGGGGGGAACACTGAAGCTTTCTTT
TRBD1	TRBV30	few	TRBJ2-6	CAWSARDRGGGANVLTF	TGTGCCTGGAGTGCCCGGGACAGGGGCGGTGGGGCCAACGTCCTGACTTTC
TRBD2	TRBV20-1	many	TRBJ2-5	CSARDSTSGYQETQYF	TGCAGTGCTAGAGATTCCACTAGCGGGTACCAAGAGACCCAGTACTTC
TRBD2	TRBV5-1	many	TRBJ2-1	CASSLASGYNEQFF	TGCGCCAGCAGCTTGGCTAGCGGTTACAATGAGCAGTTCTTC
-	TRBV11-2	few	TRBJ2-7	CASRDARASYEQYF	TGTGCCAGCAGAGATGCTAGGGCCTCCTACGAGCAGTACTTC
-	TRBV7-2	few	TRBJ2-5	CASSLDARKQETQYF	TGTGCCAGCAGCTTAGACGCAAGAAAACAAGAGACCCAGTACTTC
-	TRBV11-2	few	TRBJ2-5	CASSPHLQETQYF	TGTGCCAGCAGTCCTCACCTCCAAGAGACCCAGTACTTC